Presented here are 20 T cell receptor beta chains from one specimen sequenced in a study of shared clonotypes between healthy human individuals (dated by TCRdb to 2020 to 2022). Libraries were made using the immunoSEQ multiplex PCR assay. TCRdb retrieved this table from immuneACCESS and kept in-frame rearrangements only. Not all clones are present; in checked studies, unresolved V genes account for under half, and no reason is known for the remainder. The sample includes some 1 million clones, with around 75% observed a single time. The top ten clones comprise about 1.5% of the sample. The sample taken for sequencing was memory CD4+ T cells sorted from blood. This sample's cell subset or site label indicates: CD45RA-negative fraction. These receptors were obtained from a man aged 18 to 29 in good health.

V gene TRBV28 combines with J gene TRBJ2-2; no reliable D call. The CDR3 has 15 residues. Germline CDR1 and CDR2: MDHEN and SYDVKM. The V and J ends lost 3 bases and 3 bases respectively, with 11 bases between them. This chain's CDR3 is CASSFGYSHTGELFF. CDR3 DNA: TGTGCCAGCAGTTTTGGATACAGCCACACCGGGGAGCTGTTTTTT.

This chain uses TRBV5-1 with TRBJ2-2; 8 positions agree with TRBD1. The CDR3 contains 15 residues. From germline, CDR1 is SGHRS and CDR2 YFSETQ. Trimming at V came to 0 bases and at J to 4 bases, leaving 2 bases not matched to a gene. CDR3 nucleotides: TGCGCCAGCAGCTTGGCGGACAGGGCCACCGGGGAGCTGTTTTTT. Protein product: CASSLADRATGELFF.

The rearrangement links TRBV19 to TRBJ1-5; D gene ambiguous. CDR3 length: 13 residues. CDR1 and CDR2 from the germline V gene are LNHDA and SQIVND (reference sequence). V shed 6 bases and J shed 6 bases, with 12 bases lying between them. CDR3: CASRWGEGQPQHF. CDR3 sequence (DNA): TGTGCCAGTAGATGGGGAGAAGGTCAGCCCCAGCATTTT.

The rearrangement links TRBV29-1 to TRBJ2-1; 12 bases are shared with TRBD1. This CDR3 region has 15 residues. Germline V gene sequence: CDR1 SQVTM, CDR2 ANQGSEA. With V trimmed by 4 bases and J by 4 bases, 5 bases remained unmatched. This chain's CDR3 is CSVVPGQGAYNEQFF. In DNA, the CDR3 is TGCAGCGTTGTACCGGGACAGGGGGCTTACAATGAGCAGTTCTTC.

The chain combines TRBV25-1 with TRBJ2-5; a weak D match, TRBD2 (6 bases). Germline CDR1 MGHDK, CDR2 SYGVNS. There are 15 residues in the CDR3. Trimming removed 8 bases from V and 4 bases from J, with 20 bases in between. CDR3 loop: CASGKGAAGSETQYF. CDR3 coding DNA: TGTGCCAGCGGAAAAGGGGCGGCGGGGTCAGAGACCCAGTACTTC.

This clone was seen repeatedly, ten times or more. The V and J genes are TRBV5-1 and TRBJ2-3, with TRBD2 matching 12 bases. Germline CDR1 and CDR2: SGHRS and YFSETQ. The V and J ends lost 7 bases and 5 bases, in that order; junction bases with no gene match: 8. This CDR3 contains 15 residues. The chain's CDR3 is CASRKPSGRVDTQYF. CDR3 nucleotides: TGCGCCAGCCGGAAACCTAGCGGGAGGGTAGATACGCAGTATTTT.

This chain joins TRBV18 and TRBJ2-3; D may be TRBD2 (5 bases). Germline-derived CDR1 and CDR2 are KGHSH and LQKENI. The CDR3 is 16 amino acids. Trimming cost V 6 bases and J 4 bases, with 20 bases left between them. The CDR3 nucleotides are TGTGCCAGCTCGGTGGCAGTGCTAGCTCGTCCAGATACGCAGTATTTT. Its protein is CASSVAVLARPDTQYF.

This clone was detected once. Mismatch with germline at one junction end may stem from a read error. Other DNA sequences of this sample code for an identical CDR3. The chain recombines TRBV18 with TRBJ2-7; TRBD2 agrees at 7 bases. The germline CDR1 and CDR2 sequences are KGHSH and LQKENI. This CDR3 spans 14 amino acids. The DNA of the CDR3 is TGTGCCAGCTCGCCACCTGGGGGGGCCTACGAGCAGTACTTC. Translation gives CASSPPGGAYEQYF. Full variable domain (remainder filled in from reference TRBV18 and TRBJ2-7): NAGVMQNPRHLVRRRGQEARLRCSPMKGHSHVYWYRQLPEEGLKFMVYLQKENIIDESGMPKERFSAEFPKEGPSILRIQQVVRGDSAAYFCASSPPGGAYEQYFGPGTRLTVT.

The chain recombines TRBV18 with TRBJ1-2; TRBD1 aligns across 7 bases. The CDR3 runs to 17 residues. Germline values: CDR1 KGHSH, CDR2 LQKENI. The V gene end was trimmed by 3 bases and the J gene end by 7 bases; junction bases not matched to a gene: 17. The CDR3 coding sequence is TGTGCCAGCTCACCTTCTCGACGAAAAGATCAGGGGGGTGGCTACACCTTC. It codes for CASSPSRRKDQGGGYTF.

This clone was counted a single time. The chain has TRBV29-1 and TRBJ2-7; no clear D. The V end was cut by 6 bases, the J end by 2 bases, with 11 bases between. The CDR3 runs 12 residues. Germline CDR1 is SQVTM and CDR2 is ANQGSEA. The CDR3 DNA is TGCAGCGTCGTAGGTAGCACCTACGAGCAGTACTTC. Translation: CSVVGSTYEQYF.

The table lists this clone with a few counts. The rearrangement joins TRBV2 to TRBJ1-6, with a possible D match to TRBD1 (6 bases). This CDR3 comprises 13 residues. V was clipped by 7 bases and J by 7 bases, with 11 bases between them. Germline V lookup: CDR1 SNHLY, CDR2 FYNNEI. CDR3 protein: CASKVQGNSPLHF. The CDR3 nucleotides are TGTGCCAGCAAGGTCCAGGGGAATTCACCCCTCCACTTT.

The rearrangement joins TRBV6-1 to TRBJ2-3; 12 bases agree with TRBD2. The CDR3 is 16 residues long. V gave up 2 bases and J gave up 5 bases; unmatched junction bases: 5. CDR1 MNHNS and CDR2 SASEGT come from the germline V gene. The CDR3 is CASSETTSGGRDTQYF. CDR3 nucleotide sequence: TGTGCCAGCAGTGAAACCACTAGCGGGGGGCGAGATACGCAGTATTTT.

The chain links TRBV18 to TRBJ1-3; TRBD1 matches at 9 bases. CDR3 length: 21 amino acids. Germline CDR1 reads KGHSH; CDR2 reads LQKENI. The trim removed 1 base at V and 1 base at J, leaving 17 bases unmatched. CDR3 in DNA: TGTGCCAGCTCACCACTATTACCCAAGAAGACAGGGGGGAGTTCTGGAAACACCATATATTTT. This translates into CASSPLLPKKTGGSSGNTIYF.

The rearrangement uses TRBV28 and TRBJ2-7, with a tentative D call TRBD1 (5 bases). Germline V lookup: CDR1 MDHEN, CDR2 SYDVKM. V shed 5 bases and J shed 7 bases, with 9 bases lying between them. The CDR3 extends over 11 amino acids. CDR3 residues: CASSGAREQYF. The CDR3 region has the DNA TGTGCCAGCAGTGGGGCGAGGGAGCAGTACTTC.

With respect to this clone: The identical CDR3 is also encoded by other nucleotide sequences in the sample. V gene TRBV5-4 combines with J gene TRBJ1-4, with D hard to call. CDR1 is SGHNT, CDR2 YYREEE, per germline (reference sequence). The V end was cut by 0 bases, the J end by 3 bases, with 9 bases between. The CDR3 contains 15 residues. CDR3 nucleotides: TGTGCCAGCAGCTTGGCCCTAGGGTCTAATGAAAAACTGTTTTTT. It yields the protein CASSLALGSNEKLFF.

The rearrangement links TRBV5-1 to TRBJ1-1; 10 bases map to TRBD1. The germline V gene has CDR1 SGHRS and CDR2 YFSETQ. The trim removed 6 bases at V and 12 bases at J, leaving 8 bases unmatched. The CDR3 has 12 residues. CDR3 region: CASNGQGVRSFF. The CDR3 nucleotides are TGCGCCAGCAACGGACAGGGGGTTCGATCTTTCTTT.

CDR3 protein: CASSLEGGSQYF. The CDR3 coding sequence is TGTGCCAGCAGCTTGGAAGGGGGTTCGCAGTATTTT. This chain uses TRBV5-4 with TRBJ2-3; tentative D call: TRBD1 (6 bases). CDR1 is SGHNT and CDR2 is YYREEE in the germline V gene (reference sequence). With 0 bases removed from V and 10 bases from J, the gap between germline ends came to 9 bases. This CDR3 has 12 residues.

The table lists this clone with a few counts. V usage is TRBV27 and J usage is TRBJ1-1; TRBD1 agrees at 9 bases. The CDR3 is made up of 16 amino acids. Per the germline V gene, CDR1 is MNHEY and CDR2 is SMNVEV (reference sequence). V lost 6 bases and J lost 5; bases outside the gene matches: 13. The CDR3 spells CASSIPGQGIGTEAFF. CDR3 DNA: TGTGCCAGCAGCATCCCGGGACAGGGTATAGGAACTGAAGCTTTCTTT.

The chain is built from TRBV5-1 and TRBJ1-6; D ambiguous. Per germline, CDR1 SGHRS and CDR2 YFSETQ. Trimming removed 0 bases at V and 5 bases at J, with 15 bases between. This CDR3 is built from 17 residues. The CDR3 nucleotides are TGCGCCAGCAGCTTGGCCGGCCAGGCGAGGGATAATTCACCCCTCCACTTT. Translated: CASSLAGQARDNSPLHF.

This chain links TRBV18 with TRBJ1-1; D gene unclear. Germline V lookup: CDR1 KGHSH, CDR2 LQKENI. The CDR3 totals 13 residues. Trimming left V 5 bases short and J 0 bases short, with 7 bases between. The CDR3 protein is CASSADVNTEAFF. The CDR3 DNA reads as TGTGCCAGCTCAGCGGACGTGAACACTGAAGCTTTCTTT.